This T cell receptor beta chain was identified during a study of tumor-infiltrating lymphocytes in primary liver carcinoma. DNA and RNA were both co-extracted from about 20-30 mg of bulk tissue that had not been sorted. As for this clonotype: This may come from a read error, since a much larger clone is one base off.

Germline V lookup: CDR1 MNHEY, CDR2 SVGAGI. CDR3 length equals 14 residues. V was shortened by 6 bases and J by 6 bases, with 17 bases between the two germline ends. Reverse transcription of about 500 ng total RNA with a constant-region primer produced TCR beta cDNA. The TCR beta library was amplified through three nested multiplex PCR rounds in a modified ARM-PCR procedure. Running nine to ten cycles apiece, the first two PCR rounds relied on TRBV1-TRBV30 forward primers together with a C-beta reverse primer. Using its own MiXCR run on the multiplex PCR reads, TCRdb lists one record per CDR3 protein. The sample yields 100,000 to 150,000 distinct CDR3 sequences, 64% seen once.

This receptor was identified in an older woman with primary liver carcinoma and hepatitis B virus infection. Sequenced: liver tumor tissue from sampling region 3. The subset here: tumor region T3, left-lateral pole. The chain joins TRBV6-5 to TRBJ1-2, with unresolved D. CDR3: CASSSEPEPNGYTF. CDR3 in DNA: TGTGCCAGCAGCAGCGAGCCCGAACCTAATGGCTACACCTTC.